These 18 T cell receptor beta chains came from one sample sequenced in a study of OX40 agonist ivuxolimab in advanced cancers. Generated by immunoSEQ multiplex PCR, the TCRdb table keeps only in-frame clones and is missing some. The repertoire holds around 30,000 clones, with roughly 80% as singletons. The source material was CD4+ or CD8+ T cells sorted from blood, sampled in a trial of the OX40 agonist ivuxolimab. These TCRs come from an adult with an advanced solid tumor such as melanoma, head and neck, liver or kidney cancer.

The chain has TRBV7-2 and TRBJ2-3, with 14 bases matching TRBD2. This CDR3 is 16 amino acids long. V lost 5 bases, J lost 5 bases, and 6 bases stayed unmatched. Looked up from germline, CDR1 is SGHTA and CDR2 is FQGNSA. CDR3 DNA sequence: TGTGCCAGCAGCATGCGACTAGCGGGGGGGGTAGATACGCAGTATTTT. Its protein product is CASSMRLAGGVDTQYF.

This clone was recorded only once. J is TRBJ1-4 and V is TRBV2; no clear D gene. CDR1 SNHLY and CDR2 FYNNEI come from the germline V gene. There are 13 residues in the CDR3. Trimming stripped 4 bases from V and 8 bases from J, with 11 bases between. The chain's CDR3 is CASSAQVPEKLFF. The CDR3 DNA reads TGTGCCAGCAGTGCCCAGGTACCGGAAAAACTGTTTTTT.

This chain connects TRBV2 to TRBJ1-4; 7 bases align to TRBD1. Unmatched junction bases numbered 11, after V lost 2 bases and J lost 5 bases. CDR3 length: 17 residues. Germline CDR1 SNHLY, CDR2 FYNNEI. Here the CDR3 DNA reads TGTGCCAGCAGTGAAAGAGGCAGGGGGAGTGGGAATGAAAAACTGTTTTTT. Residues: CASSERGRGSGNEKLFF.

The chain is built from TRBV7-3 and TRBJ2-2, with D perhaps matching TRBD1 (6 bases). Trimming took off 1 base at V and 5 bases at J, with 14 bases between the two ends. Germline V gene sequence: CDR1 SGHTA, CDR2 FQGTGA. This CDR3 has 16 amino acids. The CDR3 DNA reads TGTGCCAGCAGCTTAAGCAGTAGAGGGGGTACCGGGGAGCTGTTTTTT. Translating gives CASSLSSRGGTGELFF.

The chain has TRBV5-1 and TRBJ2-2; D is unresolved. Germline CDR1 is SGHRS and CDR2 is YFSETQ. This CDR3 is 13 amino acids long. Trimming removed 4 bases from V and 5 bases from J, with 9 bases in between. The CDR3 is CASSTRPTGELFF. The DNA of the CDR3 is TGCGCCAGCAGCACCAGGCCGACCGGGGAGCTGTTTTTT.

This chain connects TRBV11-1 to TRBJ2-1, with 7 bases matching TRBD1. CDR1 is SGHAT and CDR2 is FQDESV in the germline V gene (reference sequence). The CDR3 extends over 15 amino acids. With 5 bases clipped from V and 2 bases from J, the junction kept 6 bases outside the gene matches. CDR3 sequence reads: CASSTRDRTYNEQFF. DNA of the CDR3: TGTGCCAGCAGCACCCGGGACAGAACCTACAATGAGCAGTTCTTC.

CDR3 sequence reads: CASNPTGSNYEQYF. CDR3 in DNA: TGTGCCAGTAACCCGACAGGAAGCAACTACGAGCAGTACTTC. The chain carries TRBV19 and TRBJ2-7; possibly TRBD1 for D (6 bases). The CDR3 is 14 amino acids. Germline V gene lookup returns CDR1 LNHDA and CDR2 SQIVND (reference sequence). The V and J ends lost 7 bases and 3 bases respectively, with 16 bases between them.

The chain has TRBV6-6 and TRBJ2-2; D may be TRBD1 (5 bases). V shed 4 bases and J shed 6 bases, with 15 bases lying between them. The V gene's germline CDR1 is MNHNY and CDR2 SVGAGI (reference sequence). This CDR3 is 15 amino acids long. The CDR3 DNA reads TGTGCCAGCAGTTCGACGGACATTTACGCCGGGGAGCTGTTTTTT. Amino acids: CASSSTDIYAGELFF.

The J gene is TRBJ1-1, the V gene TRBV21-1; no check of the table's D call, TRBD1, against the DNA was made. TRBV21-1 is deemed a pseudogene. The CDR3 runs 13 residues. The CDR3 DNA follows: TGTGCCAGCACTGGGGACAGGAAGATTGAAGCTTTCTTT. It codes for CASTGDRKIEAFF.

This chain uses TRBV28 with TRBJ1-1; D unclear. Germline V gene data show CDR1 as MDHEN and CDR2 as SYDVKM. With 6 bases removed from V and 7 bases from J, the gap between germline ends came to 9 bases. The CDR3 runs 11 residues. CDR3: CASRAKFEAFF. CDR3 bases: TGTGCCAGCAGAGCTAAGTTTGAAGCTTTCTTT.

This clone showed up just a few times. The chain links TRBV6-6 to TRBJ1-6; D gene ambiguous. The ends were cut back, 2 bases at V and 6 bases at J, with 14 bases in the middle. Per the germline V gene, CDR1 is MNHNY and CDR2 is SVGAGI (reference sequence). The CDR3 covers 16 residues. CDR3 amino acids: CASSYPPGGLNSPLHF. Here the CDR3 DNA reads TGTGCCAGCAGTTACCCGCCAGGCGGTCTTAATTCACCCCTCCACTTT.

This clone was seen only once. CDR3 sequence: CASSSTGLWGFGYTF. CDR3 DNA sequence: TGTGCCAGCAGTTCCACAGGACTATGGGGTTTTGGCTACACCTTC. The V call is TRBV28, the J call TRBJ1-2; the D gene is possibly TRBD1 (5 bases). Per the germline V gene, CDR1 is MDHEN and CDR2 is SYDVKM. The V gene lost 4 bases and the J gene lost 7 bases, with 19 bases spanning the gap. This CDR3 is built from 15 residues.

This clone was observed a single time. The chain links TRBV7-4 to TRBJ2-7, with a weak D call TRBD2 (6 bases). Germline V lookup: CDR1 SGHVT, CDR2 SQSDAQ. This CDR3 comprises 16 residues. V lost 0 bases to trimming and J lost 3 bases, with 15 bases between them. The CDR3 loop reads CASSLAGRGNRYEQYF. The CDR3 DNA sequence: TGTGCCAGCAGCTTAGCGGGGCGGGGTAATCGCTACGAGCAGTACTTC. Based on the CDR3 plus reference TRBV7-4 and TRBJ2-7, the full variable domain is GAGVSQSPRYKVAKRGRDVALRCDSISGHVTLYWYRQTLGQGSEVLTYSQSDAQRDKSGRPSGRFSAERPERSVSTLKIQRTEQGDSAVYLCASSLAGRGNRYEQYFGPGTRLTVT.

This clone is medium-sized. The chain's CDR3 is CAISENRYEQYF. The CDR3 DNA reads as TGTGCCATCAGTGAGAACAGGTACGAGCAGTACTTC. This chain joins TRBV10-3 and TRBJ2-7; D may be TRBD1 (5 bases). Trimming left V 2 bases short and J 4 bases short, with 6 bases between. The V gene's germline CDR1 is ENHRY and CDR2 SYGVKD. This CDR3 region has 12 residues.

The chain combines TRBV29-1 with TRBJ1-2, with TRBD1 matching 8 bases. V dropped 7 bases and J dropped 7; count of bases not matched to a gene: 5. The germline CDR1 and CDR2 sequences are SQVTM and ANQGSEA. The CDR3 is made up of 11 amino acids. CDR3: CSADRGSGYTF. The CDR3 nucleotides read TGCAGCGCCGACAGGGGAAGTGGCTACACCTTC.

The J gene is TRBJ2-1, the V gene TRBV5-4; 7 bases map to TRBD2. The CDR3 runs to 15 residues. Germline CDR1 and CDR2: SGHNT and YYREEE (reference sequence). V was pared by 0 bases and J by 3 bases, with 3 bases of the junction left unmatched. The CDR3 loop reads CASSLAGRNYNEQFF. CDR3 sequence (DNA): TGTGCCAGCAGCTTGGCCGGGAGGAACTACAATGAGCAGTTCTTC. Full variable domain (rest looked up from reference TRBV5-4 and TRBJ2-1): ETGVTQSPTHLIKTRGQQVTLRCSSQSGHNTVSWYQQALGQGPQFIFQYYREEENGRGNFPPRFSGLQFPNYSSELNVNALELDDSALYLCASSLAGRNYNEQFFGPGTRLTVL.

The CDR3 bases are TGCGCCAGCAGCTTGGCGGGTGGCAGGGCGGAGACCCAGTACTTC. It specifies CASSLAGGRAETQYF. The chain is built from TRBV5-1 and TRBJ2-5; D possibly corresponds to TRBD1 (5 bases). V lost 0 bases to trimming and J lost 5 bases, with 14 bases between them. In germline, CDR1 is SGHRS, CDR2 YFSETQ. The CDR3 is 15 amino acids.

This clone has a single count. The chain joins TRBV11-3 to TRBJ2-5, with D possibly matching TRBD1 (7 bases). Deletions cut 5 bases from V and 1 base from J, with 11 bases between. The CDR3 length is 14 residues. From germline, CDR1 is SGHNT and CDR2 YENEEA. Written as DNA, the CDR3 is TGTGCCAGCAGCCCGCGGGACAGCCAAGAGACCCAGTACTTC. Encoded protein: CASSPRDSQETQYF.